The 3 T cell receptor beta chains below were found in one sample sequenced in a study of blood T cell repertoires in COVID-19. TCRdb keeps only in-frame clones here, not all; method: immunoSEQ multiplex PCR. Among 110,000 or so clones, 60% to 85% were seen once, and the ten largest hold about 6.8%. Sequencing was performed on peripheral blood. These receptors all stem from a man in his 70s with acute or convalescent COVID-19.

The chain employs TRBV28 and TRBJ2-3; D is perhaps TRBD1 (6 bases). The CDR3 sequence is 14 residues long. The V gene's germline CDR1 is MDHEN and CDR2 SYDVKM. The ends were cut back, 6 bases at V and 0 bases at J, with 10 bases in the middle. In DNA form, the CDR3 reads TGTGCCAGCAGGTCGGACAGTAGCACAGATACGCAGTATTTT. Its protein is CASRSDSSTDTQYF.

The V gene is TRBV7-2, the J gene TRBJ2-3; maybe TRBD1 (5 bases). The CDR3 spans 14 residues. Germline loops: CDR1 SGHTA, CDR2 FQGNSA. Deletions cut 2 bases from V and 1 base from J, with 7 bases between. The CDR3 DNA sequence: TGTGCCAGCAGCTTACAGGGCGGCACAGATACGCAGTATTTT. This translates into CASSLQGGTDTQYF.

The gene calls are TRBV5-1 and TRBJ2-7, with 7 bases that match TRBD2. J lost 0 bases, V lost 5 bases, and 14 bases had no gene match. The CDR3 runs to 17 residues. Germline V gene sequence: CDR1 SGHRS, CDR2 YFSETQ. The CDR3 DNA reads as TGCGCCAGCAGTCTAACACAAACTAGCGCCTACTCCTACGAGCAGTACTTC. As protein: CASSLTQTSAYSYEQYF.